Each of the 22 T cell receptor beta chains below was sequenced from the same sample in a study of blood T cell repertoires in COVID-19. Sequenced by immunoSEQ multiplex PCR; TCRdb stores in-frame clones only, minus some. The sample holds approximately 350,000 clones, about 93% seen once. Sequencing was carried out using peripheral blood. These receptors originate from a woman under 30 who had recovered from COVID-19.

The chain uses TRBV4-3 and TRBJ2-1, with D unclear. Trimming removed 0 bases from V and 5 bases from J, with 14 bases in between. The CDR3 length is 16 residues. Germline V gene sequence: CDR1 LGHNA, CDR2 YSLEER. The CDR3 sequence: CASSQDPLNRDNEQFF. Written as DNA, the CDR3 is TGCGCCAGCAGCCAAGATCCCCTAAATCGGGACAATGAGCAGTTCTTC.

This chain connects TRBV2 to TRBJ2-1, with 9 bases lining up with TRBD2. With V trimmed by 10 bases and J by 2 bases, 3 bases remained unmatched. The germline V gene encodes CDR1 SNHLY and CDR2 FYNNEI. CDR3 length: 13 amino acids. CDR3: CAISSGAYNEQFF. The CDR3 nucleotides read TGTGCCATTTCTAGCGGGGCCTACAATGAGCAGTTCTTC. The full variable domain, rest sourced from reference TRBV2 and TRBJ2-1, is EPEVTQTPSHQVTQMGQEVILRCVPISNHLYFYWYRQILGQKVEFLVSFYNNEISEKSEIFDDQFSVERPDGSNFTLKIRSTKLEDSAMYFCAISSGAYNEQFFGPGTRLTVL.

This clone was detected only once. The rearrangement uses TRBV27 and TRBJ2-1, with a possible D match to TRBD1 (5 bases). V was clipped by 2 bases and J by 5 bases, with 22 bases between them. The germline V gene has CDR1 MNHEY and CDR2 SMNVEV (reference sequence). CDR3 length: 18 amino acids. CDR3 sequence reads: CASSLGLRARVVDNEQFF. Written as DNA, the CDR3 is TGTGCCAGCAGTTTAGGATTAAGGGCCAGGGTCGTTGACAATGAGCAGTTCTTC.

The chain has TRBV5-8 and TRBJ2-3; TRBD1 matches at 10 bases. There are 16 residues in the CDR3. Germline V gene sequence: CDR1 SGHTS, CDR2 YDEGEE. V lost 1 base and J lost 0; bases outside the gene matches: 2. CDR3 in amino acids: CASSLWDRGSTDTQYF. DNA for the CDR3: TGTGCCAGCAGCTTGTGGGACAGGGGTAGCACAGATACGCAGTATTTT.

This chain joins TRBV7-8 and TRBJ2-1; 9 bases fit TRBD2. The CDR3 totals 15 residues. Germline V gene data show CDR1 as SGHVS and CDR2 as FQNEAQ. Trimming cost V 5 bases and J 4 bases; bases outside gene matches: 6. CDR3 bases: TGTGCCAGCAGCCCCCTAGCGGGGTTTTACAATGAGCAGTTCTTC. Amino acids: CASSPLAGFYNEQFF.

The CDR3 region has the DNA TGTGCCAGCTCTGTGGAGACCCAGTACTTC. Translating it yields CASSVETQYF. The chain uses TRBV2 and TRBJ2-5, with D unclear. Germline CDR1 reads SNHLY; CDR2 reads FYNNEI. The CDR3 runs to 10 residues. Trimming left V 8 bases short and J 5 bases short, with 6 bases between.

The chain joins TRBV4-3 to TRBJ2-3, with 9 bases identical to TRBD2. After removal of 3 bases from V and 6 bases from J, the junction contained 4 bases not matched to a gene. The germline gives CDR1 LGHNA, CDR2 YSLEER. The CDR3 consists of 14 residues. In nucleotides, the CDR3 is TGCGCCAGCAGCCAGGAAGCGGGAGGCGATACGCAGTATTTT. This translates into CASSQEAGGDTQYF.

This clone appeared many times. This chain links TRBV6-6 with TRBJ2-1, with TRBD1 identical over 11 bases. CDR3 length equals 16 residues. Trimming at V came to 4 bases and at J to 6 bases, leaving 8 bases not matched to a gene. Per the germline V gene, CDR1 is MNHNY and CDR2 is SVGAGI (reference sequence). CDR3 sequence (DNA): TGTGCCAGCAGTTTCCCCGGACAGGGGGCGGGCAATGAGCAGTTCTTC. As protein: CASSFPGQGAGNEQFF.

CDR3 DNA sequence: TGTGCCAGCTCCCCAACAGGGACTGGAAACACCATATATTTT. It encodes CASSPTGTGNTIYF. This chain uses TRBV18 with TRBJ1-3, with a tentative D call TRBD1 (6 bases). Germline CDR1 KGHSH, CDR2 LQKENI. The CDR3 is 14 amino acids. The V and J ends lost 6 bases and 2 bases respectively, with 11 bases between them.

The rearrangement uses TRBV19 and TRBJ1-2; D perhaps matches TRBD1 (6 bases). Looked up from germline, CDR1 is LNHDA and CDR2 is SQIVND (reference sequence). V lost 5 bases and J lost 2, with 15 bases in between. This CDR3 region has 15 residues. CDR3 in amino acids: CASSDPDRSNYGYTF. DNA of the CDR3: TGTGCCAGTAGTGACCCGGACAGATCAAACTATGGCTACACCTTC.

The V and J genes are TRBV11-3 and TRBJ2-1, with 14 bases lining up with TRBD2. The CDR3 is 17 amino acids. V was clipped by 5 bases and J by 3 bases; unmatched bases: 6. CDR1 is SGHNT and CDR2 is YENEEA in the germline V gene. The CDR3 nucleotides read TGTGCCAGCAGCACTCGACTAGCGGGAGGGGGCTACAATGAGCAGTTCTTC. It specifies CASSTRLAGGGYNEQFF.

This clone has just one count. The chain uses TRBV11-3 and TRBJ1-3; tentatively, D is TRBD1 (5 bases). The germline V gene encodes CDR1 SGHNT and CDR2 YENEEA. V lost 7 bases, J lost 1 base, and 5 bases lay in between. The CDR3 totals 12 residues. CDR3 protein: CASTGSGNTIYF. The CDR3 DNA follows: TGTGCCAGCACAGGGTCTGGAAACACCATATATTTT.

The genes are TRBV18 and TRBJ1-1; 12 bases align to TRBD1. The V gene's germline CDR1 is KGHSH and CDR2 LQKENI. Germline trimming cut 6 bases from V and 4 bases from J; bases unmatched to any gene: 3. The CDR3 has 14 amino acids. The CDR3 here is CASSVGQGATEAFF. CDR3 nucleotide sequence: TGTGCCAGCTCCGTGGGACAGGGGGCCACTGAAGCTTTCTTT.

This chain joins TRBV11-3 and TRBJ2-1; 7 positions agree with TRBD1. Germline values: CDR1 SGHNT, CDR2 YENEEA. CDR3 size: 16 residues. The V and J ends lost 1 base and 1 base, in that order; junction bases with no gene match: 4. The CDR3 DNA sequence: TGTGCCAGCAGCTTAGGACAGGGAACGTCCTACAATGAGCAGTTCTTC. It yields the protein CASSLGQGTSYNEQFF.

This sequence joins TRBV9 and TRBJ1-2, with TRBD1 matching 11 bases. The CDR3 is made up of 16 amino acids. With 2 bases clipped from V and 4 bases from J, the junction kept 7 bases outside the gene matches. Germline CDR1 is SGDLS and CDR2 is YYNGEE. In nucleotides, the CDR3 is TGTGCCAGCAGCGTCGGGACAGGGGGTACTCTCTATGGCTACACCTTC. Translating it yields CASSVGTGGTLYGYTF.

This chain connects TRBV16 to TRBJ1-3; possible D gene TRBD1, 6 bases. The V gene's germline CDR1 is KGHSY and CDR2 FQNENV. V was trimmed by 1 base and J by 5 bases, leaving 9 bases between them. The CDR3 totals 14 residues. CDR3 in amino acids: CASSQFQGRNTIYF. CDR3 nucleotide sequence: TGTGCCAGCAGCCAATTCCAGGGGAGAAACACCATATATTTT.

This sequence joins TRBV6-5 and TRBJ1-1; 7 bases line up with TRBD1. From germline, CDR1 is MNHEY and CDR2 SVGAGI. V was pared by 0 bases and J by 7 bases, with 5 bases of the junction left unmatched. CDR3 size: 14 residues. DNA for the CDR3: TGTGCCAGCAGTTACTCATGGCAGGGGGGTGAAGCTTTCTTT. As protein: CASSYSWQGGEAFF.

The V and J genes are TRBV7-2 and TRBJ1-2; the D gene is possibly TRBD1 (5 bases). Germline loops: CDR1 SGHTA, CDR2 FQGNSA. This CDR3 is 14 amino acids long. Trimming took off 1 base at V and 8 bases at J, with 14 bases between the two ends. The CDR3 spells CASSLESGWGGYTF. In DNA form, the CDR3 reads TGTGCCAGCAGCTTAGAATCTGGTTGGGGCGGCTACACCTTC.

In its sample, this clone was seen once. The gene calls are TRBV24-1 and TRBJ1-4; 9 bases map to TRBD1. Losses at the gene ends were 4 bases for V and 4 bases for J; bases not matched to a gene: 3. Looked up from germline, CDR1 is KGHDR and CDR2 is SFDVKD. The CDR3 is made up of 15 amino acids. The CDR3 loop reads CATSDRTGDNEKLFF. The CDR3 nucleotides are TGTGCCACCAGTGACCGGACAGGGGATAATGAAAAACTGTTTTTT.

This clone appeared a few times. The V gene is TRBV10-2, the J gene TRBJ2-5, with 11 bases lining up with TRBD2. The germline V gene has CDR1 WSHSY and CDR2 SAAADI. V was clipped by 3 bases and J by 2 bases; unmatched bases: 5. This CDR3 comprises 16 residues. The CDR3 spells CASSELGLAVQETQYF. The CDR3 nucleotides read TGCGCCAGCAGTGAATTGGGACTAGCGGTACAAGAGACCCAGTACTTC.

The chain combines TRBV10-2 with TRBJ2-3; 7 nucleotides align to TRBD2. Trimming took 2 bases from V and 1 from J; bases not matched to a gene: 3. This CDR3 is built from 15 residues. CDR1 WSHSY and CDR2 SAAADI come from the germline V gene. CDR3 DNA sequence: TGCGCCAGCAGTGAGCGGAGCGGGGGCACAGATACGCAGTATTTT. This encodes CASSERSGGTDTQYF.

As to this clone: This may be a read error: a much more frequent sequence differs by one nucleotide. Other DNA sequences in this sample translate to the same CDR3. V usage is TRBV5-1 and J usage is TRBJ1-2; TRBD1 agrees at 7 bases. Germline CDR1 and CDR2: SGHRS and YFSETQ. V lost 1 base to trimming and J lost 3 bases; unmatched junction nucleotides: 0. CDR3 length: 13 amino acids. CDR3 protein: CASSLTGDYGYTF. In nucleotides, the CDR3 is TGCGCCAGCAGCTTGACAGGGGACTATGGCTACACCTTC.